This TCR beta chain appears in the sequencing data of a study of shared clonotypes between healthy human individuals. V lost 3 bases and J lost 0, with 11 bases in between. The CDR3 runs 15 residues. Looked up from germline, CDR1 is MDHEN and CDR2 is SYDVKM. As regards this clone: The antigen is unknown.

Broader study findings: Blood alone was sampled, and tissue repertoires likely differ. Among donors, clonotype sharing was expected to be affected by sequencing depth.

The quantity of DNA used in unsorted PBMC replicate PCRs was 300 ng, corresponding to tens of thousands of T cell genomes. The table came from immunoSEQ multiplex PCR; TCRdb's copy has only in-frame clones and leaves some out. The data hold about 510,000 clones, with over 60% observed a single time. J is TRBJ1-1 and V is TRBV28, with a weak D call TRBD1 (6 bases). The sequenced sample consisted of PBMCs. The TCR originated in a woman aged 40 to 55 in good health. Some clones in this sample may be carry-over from other donors' samples. The CDR3 protein is CASSFGGLMNTEAFF. CDR3 sequence (DNA): TGTGCCAGCAGTTTCGGGGGGCTCATGAACACTGAAGCTTTCTTT. Drawing the rest from reference TRBV28 and TRBJ1-1, the complete variable domain is DVKVTQSSRYLVKRTGEKVFLECVQDMDHENMFWYRQDPGLGLRLIYFSYDVKMKEKGDIPEGYSVSREKKERFSLILESASTNQTSMYLCASSFGGLMNTEAFFGQGTRLTVV.